A single sample is the source of the 23 T cell receptor beta chains below, sequenced in a study of cytomegalovirus exposure and HLA in healthy donors. The primer mix had 60 Vbeta and 13 Jbeta primers. Clones were read by immunoSEQ multiplex PCR, and TCRdb kept only the in-frame ones, dropping some. The listing records around 130,000 clones. The sequenced material came from PBMCs. These receptors came from a woman in her forties in good health and CMV-seronegative.

As to this clone: The junction departs from germline at one end; a sequencing error may be responsible. Written as DNA, the CDR3 is TGTGCCAGCAGCCAAGTATTAGGGGATGGCCACACCTTC. This gives the protein CASSQVLGDGHTF. The V gene is TRBV4-2, the J gene TRBJ1-2; D perhaps matches TRBD1 (5 bases). Germline V gene sequence: CDR1 LGHNA, CDR2 YNFKEQ. The CDR3 runs to 13 residues.

The chain employs TRBV28 and TRBJ1-2; tentative D call: TRBD1 (5 bases). The length of the CDR3 is 12 residues. Trimming took off 2 bases at V and 6 bases at J, with 7 bases between the two ends. Germline V gives CDR1 MDHEN, CDR2 SYDVKM. DNA of the CDR3: TGTGCCAGCAGTTTAAGGGGTAATGGCTACACCTTC. Protein sequence: CASSLRGNGYTF.

The J gene is TRBJ1-4, the V gene TRBV7-9; D may be TRBD1 (6 bases). Trimming took off 5 bases at V and 5 bases at J, with 15 bases between the two ends. CDR1 SEHNR and CDR2 FQNEAQ come from the germline V gene (reference sequence). This CDR3 comprises 15 residues. The CDR3 reads CASSPRQDINEKLFF. The CDR3 DNA reads TGTGCCAGCAGCCCCCGACAGGATATAAATGAAAAACTGTTTTTT.

The chain recombines TRBV7-8 with TRBJ2-3, with D hard to call. Germline loops: CDR1 SGHVS, CDR2 FQNEAQ. The V end was cut by 5 bases, the J end by 3 bases, with 3 bases between. This CDR3 spans 11 amino acids. DNA of the CDR3: TGTGCCAGCAGCCGGACAGATACGCAGTATTTT. This sequence encodes CASSRTDTQYF.

The chain is built from TRBV18 and TRBJ2-7; D ambiguous. The CDR3 consists of 12 residues. CDR1 and CDR2 (germline): KGHSH, LQKENI. V dropped 3 bases and J dropped 6 bases, with 9 bases sitting between them. This CDR3 is CASSPVTREQYF. In DNA, the CDR3 is TGTGCCAGCTCACCGGTAACTCGCGAGCAGTACTTC.

The CDR3 sequence is CASSHPGTGGYNEQFF. Here the CDR3 DNA reads TGTGCCAGCAGCCACCCCGGGACAGGGGGCTACAATGAGCAGTTCTTC. The chain uses TRBV5-4 and TRBJ2-1; 11 bases match TRBD1. Germline assignment: CDR1 SGHNT and CDR2 YYREEE (reference sequence). V dropped 4 bases and J dropped 3; count of bases not matched to a gene: 6. The CDR3 totals 16 residues.

This chain connects TRBV5-4 to TRBJ2-5, with TRBD1 matching 7 bases. The CDR3 has 14 amino acids. The V gene end was trimmed by 4 bases and the J gene end by 5 bases; junction bases not matched to a gene: 8. Looked up from germline, CDR1 is SGHNT and CDR2 is YYREEE (reference sequence). DNA of the CDR3: TGTGCCAGCAGCCAGGGACAGCTCACTGAGACCCAGTACTTC. Translating it yields CASSQGQLTETQYF.

This rearrangement joins TRBV7-2 to TRBJ1-1; D is perhaps TRBD1 (5 bases). From germline, CDR1 is SGHTA and CDR2 FQGNSA. V gave up 5 bases and J gave up 0 bases, with 16 bases separating them. This CDR3 region has 16 residues. CDR3: CASSTPGGTVNTEAFF. The CDR3 DNA reads TGTGCCAGCAGCACCCCGGGGGGGACCGTGAACACTGAAGCTTTCTTT.

The genes are TRBV5-4 and TRBJ2-1; 8 bases are shared with TRBD1. The CDR3 is 15 residues long. Germline V gene sequence: CDR1 SGHNT, CDR2 YYREEE (reference sequence). Germline trimming cut 5 bases from V and 2 bases from J; bases unmatched to any gene: 6. The CDR3 spells CASRYDRGPYNEQFF. DNA for the CDR3: TGTGCCAGCAGATATGACAGGGGACCCTACAATGAGCAGTTCTTC.

The rearrangement joins TRBV9 to TRBJ2-2, with 7 bases matching TRBD1. This CDR3 is 15 amino acids long. The germline CDR1 and CDR2 sequences are SGDLS and YYNGEE. Trimming cost V 4 bases and J 1 base; bases outside gene matches: 4. The CDR3: CASSFRQGNTGELFF. The CDR3 DNA reads as TGTGCCAGCAGCTTTCGACAGGGGAACACCGGGGAGCTGTTTTTT.

The chain recombines TRBV5-1 with TRBJ2-2, with a possible D match to TRBD2 (5 bases). V lost 7 bases to trimming and J lost 2 bases, with 15 bases between them. CDR3 length: 15 amino acids. CDR1 and CDR2 (germline): SGHRS, YFSETQ. DNA of the CDR3: TGCGCCAGCCTGGGGAAGACGGGAAACACCGGGGAGCTGTTTTTT. Amino acid sequence: CASLGKTGNTGELFF.

The V gene is TRBV27, the J gene TRBJ2-1, with D unresolved. The germline CDR1 and CDR2 sequences are MNHEY and SMNVEV (reference sequence). Trimming stripped 3 bases from V and 4 bases from J, with 10 bases between. This CDR3 region has 14 residues. CDR3 sequence: CASSLAARYNEQFF. In DNA form, the CDR3 reads TGTGCCAGCAGTTTGGCTGCGAGGTACAATGAGCAGTTCTTC.

CDR3 in DNA: TGTGCCAGCAGCCTGGGTCAGACTTTAGCCAAAAACATTCAGTACTTC. Amino acids: CASSLGQTLAKNIQYF. The V and J genes are TRBV11-2 and TRBJ2-4; unclear D gene. The germline CDR1 and CDR2 sequences are SGHAT and FQNNGV. Trimming took off 5 bases at V and 0 bases at J, with 14 bases between the two ends. CDR3 size: 16 residues.

This chain uses TRBV9 with TRBJ2-5, with unresolved D. In germline, CDR1 is SGDLS, CDR2 YYNGEE. The CDR3 runs 15 residues. The V end was cut by 0 bases, the J end by 1 base, with 10 bases between. DNA of the CDR3: TGTGCCAGCAGCGTAGTCTCTGGCTTCCAAGAGACCCAGTACTTC. Protein product: CASSVVSGFQETQYF.

The chain combines TRBV5-4 with TRBJ1-6, with TRBD1 as a possible D gene (6 bases). Trimming cost V 1 base and J 8 bases, with 13 bases left between them. CDR3 length: 15 amino acids. Germline assignment: CDR1 SGHNT and CDR2 YYREEE (reference sequence). The CDR3: CASSLTGTSDSPLHF. The CDR3 coding sequence is TGTGCCAGCAGCTTGACAGGGACGTCCGATTCACCCCTCCACTTT. Full variable domain (missing parts from reference TRBV5-4 and TRBJ1-6): ETGVTQSPTHLIKTRGQQVTLRCSSQSGHNTVSWYQQALGQGPQFIFQYYREEENGRGNFPPRFSGLQFPNYSSELNVNALELDDSALYLCASSLTGTSDSPLHFGNGTRLTVT.

V is TRBV7-2 and J is TRBJ2-2; D perhaps matches TRBD1 (6 bases). This CDR3 spans 14 amino acids. Trimming took 8 bases from V and 8 from J, leaving 18 bases between them. CDR1 is SGHTA and CDR2 is FQGNSA in the germline V gene. CDR3 amino acids: CASSRGLGAGELFF. CDR3 DNA sequence: TGTGCCAGCTCCCGCGGCCTGGGGGCGGGGGAGCTGTTTTTT.

The chain carries TRBV6-1 and TRBJ2-5; D is possibly TRBD2 (6 bases). From germline, CDR1 is MNHNS and CDR2 SASEGT. The CDR3 spans 14 residues. With 8 bases removed from V and 0 bases from J, the gap between germline ends came to 13 bases. This CDR3 is CASGGFEYQETQYF. The CDR3 bases are TGTGCCAGCGGGGGGTTCGAGTACCAAGAGACCCAGTACTTC.

The CDR3 DNA sequence: TGTGCCAGTAGTATAGCGAGACAGGGTGGGGAGCATTTT. This translates into CASSIARQGGEHF. V is TRBV19 and J is TRBJ1-5; 7 bases align to TRBD1. Germline V gives CDR1 LNHDA, CDR2 SQIVND (reference sequence). This CDR3 region has 13 residues. The junction had 8 bases not matched to a gene; V was cut back by 1 base and J by 14 bases.

V and J are TRBV6-6 and TRBJ1-5; 7 nucleotides match TRBD1. Per germline, CDR1 MNHNY and CDR2 SVGAGI (reference sequence). The CDR3 is 15 amino acids. J lost 5 bases, V lost 2 bases, and 6 bases had no gene match. The CDR3 loop is CASSYGGTAYQPQHF. The CDR3 coding sequence is TGTGCCAGCAGTTACGGGGGGACAGCCTATCAGCCCCAGCATTTT.

The rearrangement links TRBV6-1 to TRBJ1-4, with D possibly matching TRBD1 (5 bases). The ends were cut back, 10 bases at V and 8 bases at J, with 20 bases in the middle. Germline lookup yields CDR1 MNHNS and CDR2 SASEGT. This CDR3 region has 14 residues. CDR3 sequence (DNA): TGTGCCACCCGAGTCCGGGGGGTGGTCGAAAAACTGTTTTTT. It is translated as CATRVRGVVEKLFF.

The J gene is TRBJ2-5, the V gene TRBV13; D remains ambiguous. CDR1 is PRHDT and CDR2 is FYEKMQ in the germline V gene (reference sequence). The CDR3 has 13 residues. V was clipped by 0 bases and J by 3 bases, with 5 bases between them. The CDR3 loop is CASSLGQKETQYF. CDR3 bases: TGTGCCAGCAGCTTAGGGCAGAAAGAGACCCAGTACTTC.

V is TRBV28 and J is TRBJ1-2; unclear D gene. Germline loops: CDR1 MDHEN, CDR2 SYDVKM. This CDR3 comprises 12 residues. V lost 6 bases and J 8 bases, leaving 13 bases between the germline ends. In DNA form, the CDR3 reads TGTGCCAGCAGCTCCTCCACACGAGGCTACACCTTC. Its protein is CASSSSTRGYTF.

The V call is TRBV19, the J call TRBJ1-1, with 8 bases lining up with TRBD1. Germline assignment: CDR1 LNHDA and CDR2 SQIVND (reference sequence). This CDR3 contains 13 residues. The J segment lost 11 bases and the V segment lost 1 base, leaving 6 bases of the junction unmatched. CDR3 nucleotides: TGTGCCAGTAGTATAGCTTCTGACAGGGGCGCTTTCTTT. Its translation: CASSIASDRGAFF.